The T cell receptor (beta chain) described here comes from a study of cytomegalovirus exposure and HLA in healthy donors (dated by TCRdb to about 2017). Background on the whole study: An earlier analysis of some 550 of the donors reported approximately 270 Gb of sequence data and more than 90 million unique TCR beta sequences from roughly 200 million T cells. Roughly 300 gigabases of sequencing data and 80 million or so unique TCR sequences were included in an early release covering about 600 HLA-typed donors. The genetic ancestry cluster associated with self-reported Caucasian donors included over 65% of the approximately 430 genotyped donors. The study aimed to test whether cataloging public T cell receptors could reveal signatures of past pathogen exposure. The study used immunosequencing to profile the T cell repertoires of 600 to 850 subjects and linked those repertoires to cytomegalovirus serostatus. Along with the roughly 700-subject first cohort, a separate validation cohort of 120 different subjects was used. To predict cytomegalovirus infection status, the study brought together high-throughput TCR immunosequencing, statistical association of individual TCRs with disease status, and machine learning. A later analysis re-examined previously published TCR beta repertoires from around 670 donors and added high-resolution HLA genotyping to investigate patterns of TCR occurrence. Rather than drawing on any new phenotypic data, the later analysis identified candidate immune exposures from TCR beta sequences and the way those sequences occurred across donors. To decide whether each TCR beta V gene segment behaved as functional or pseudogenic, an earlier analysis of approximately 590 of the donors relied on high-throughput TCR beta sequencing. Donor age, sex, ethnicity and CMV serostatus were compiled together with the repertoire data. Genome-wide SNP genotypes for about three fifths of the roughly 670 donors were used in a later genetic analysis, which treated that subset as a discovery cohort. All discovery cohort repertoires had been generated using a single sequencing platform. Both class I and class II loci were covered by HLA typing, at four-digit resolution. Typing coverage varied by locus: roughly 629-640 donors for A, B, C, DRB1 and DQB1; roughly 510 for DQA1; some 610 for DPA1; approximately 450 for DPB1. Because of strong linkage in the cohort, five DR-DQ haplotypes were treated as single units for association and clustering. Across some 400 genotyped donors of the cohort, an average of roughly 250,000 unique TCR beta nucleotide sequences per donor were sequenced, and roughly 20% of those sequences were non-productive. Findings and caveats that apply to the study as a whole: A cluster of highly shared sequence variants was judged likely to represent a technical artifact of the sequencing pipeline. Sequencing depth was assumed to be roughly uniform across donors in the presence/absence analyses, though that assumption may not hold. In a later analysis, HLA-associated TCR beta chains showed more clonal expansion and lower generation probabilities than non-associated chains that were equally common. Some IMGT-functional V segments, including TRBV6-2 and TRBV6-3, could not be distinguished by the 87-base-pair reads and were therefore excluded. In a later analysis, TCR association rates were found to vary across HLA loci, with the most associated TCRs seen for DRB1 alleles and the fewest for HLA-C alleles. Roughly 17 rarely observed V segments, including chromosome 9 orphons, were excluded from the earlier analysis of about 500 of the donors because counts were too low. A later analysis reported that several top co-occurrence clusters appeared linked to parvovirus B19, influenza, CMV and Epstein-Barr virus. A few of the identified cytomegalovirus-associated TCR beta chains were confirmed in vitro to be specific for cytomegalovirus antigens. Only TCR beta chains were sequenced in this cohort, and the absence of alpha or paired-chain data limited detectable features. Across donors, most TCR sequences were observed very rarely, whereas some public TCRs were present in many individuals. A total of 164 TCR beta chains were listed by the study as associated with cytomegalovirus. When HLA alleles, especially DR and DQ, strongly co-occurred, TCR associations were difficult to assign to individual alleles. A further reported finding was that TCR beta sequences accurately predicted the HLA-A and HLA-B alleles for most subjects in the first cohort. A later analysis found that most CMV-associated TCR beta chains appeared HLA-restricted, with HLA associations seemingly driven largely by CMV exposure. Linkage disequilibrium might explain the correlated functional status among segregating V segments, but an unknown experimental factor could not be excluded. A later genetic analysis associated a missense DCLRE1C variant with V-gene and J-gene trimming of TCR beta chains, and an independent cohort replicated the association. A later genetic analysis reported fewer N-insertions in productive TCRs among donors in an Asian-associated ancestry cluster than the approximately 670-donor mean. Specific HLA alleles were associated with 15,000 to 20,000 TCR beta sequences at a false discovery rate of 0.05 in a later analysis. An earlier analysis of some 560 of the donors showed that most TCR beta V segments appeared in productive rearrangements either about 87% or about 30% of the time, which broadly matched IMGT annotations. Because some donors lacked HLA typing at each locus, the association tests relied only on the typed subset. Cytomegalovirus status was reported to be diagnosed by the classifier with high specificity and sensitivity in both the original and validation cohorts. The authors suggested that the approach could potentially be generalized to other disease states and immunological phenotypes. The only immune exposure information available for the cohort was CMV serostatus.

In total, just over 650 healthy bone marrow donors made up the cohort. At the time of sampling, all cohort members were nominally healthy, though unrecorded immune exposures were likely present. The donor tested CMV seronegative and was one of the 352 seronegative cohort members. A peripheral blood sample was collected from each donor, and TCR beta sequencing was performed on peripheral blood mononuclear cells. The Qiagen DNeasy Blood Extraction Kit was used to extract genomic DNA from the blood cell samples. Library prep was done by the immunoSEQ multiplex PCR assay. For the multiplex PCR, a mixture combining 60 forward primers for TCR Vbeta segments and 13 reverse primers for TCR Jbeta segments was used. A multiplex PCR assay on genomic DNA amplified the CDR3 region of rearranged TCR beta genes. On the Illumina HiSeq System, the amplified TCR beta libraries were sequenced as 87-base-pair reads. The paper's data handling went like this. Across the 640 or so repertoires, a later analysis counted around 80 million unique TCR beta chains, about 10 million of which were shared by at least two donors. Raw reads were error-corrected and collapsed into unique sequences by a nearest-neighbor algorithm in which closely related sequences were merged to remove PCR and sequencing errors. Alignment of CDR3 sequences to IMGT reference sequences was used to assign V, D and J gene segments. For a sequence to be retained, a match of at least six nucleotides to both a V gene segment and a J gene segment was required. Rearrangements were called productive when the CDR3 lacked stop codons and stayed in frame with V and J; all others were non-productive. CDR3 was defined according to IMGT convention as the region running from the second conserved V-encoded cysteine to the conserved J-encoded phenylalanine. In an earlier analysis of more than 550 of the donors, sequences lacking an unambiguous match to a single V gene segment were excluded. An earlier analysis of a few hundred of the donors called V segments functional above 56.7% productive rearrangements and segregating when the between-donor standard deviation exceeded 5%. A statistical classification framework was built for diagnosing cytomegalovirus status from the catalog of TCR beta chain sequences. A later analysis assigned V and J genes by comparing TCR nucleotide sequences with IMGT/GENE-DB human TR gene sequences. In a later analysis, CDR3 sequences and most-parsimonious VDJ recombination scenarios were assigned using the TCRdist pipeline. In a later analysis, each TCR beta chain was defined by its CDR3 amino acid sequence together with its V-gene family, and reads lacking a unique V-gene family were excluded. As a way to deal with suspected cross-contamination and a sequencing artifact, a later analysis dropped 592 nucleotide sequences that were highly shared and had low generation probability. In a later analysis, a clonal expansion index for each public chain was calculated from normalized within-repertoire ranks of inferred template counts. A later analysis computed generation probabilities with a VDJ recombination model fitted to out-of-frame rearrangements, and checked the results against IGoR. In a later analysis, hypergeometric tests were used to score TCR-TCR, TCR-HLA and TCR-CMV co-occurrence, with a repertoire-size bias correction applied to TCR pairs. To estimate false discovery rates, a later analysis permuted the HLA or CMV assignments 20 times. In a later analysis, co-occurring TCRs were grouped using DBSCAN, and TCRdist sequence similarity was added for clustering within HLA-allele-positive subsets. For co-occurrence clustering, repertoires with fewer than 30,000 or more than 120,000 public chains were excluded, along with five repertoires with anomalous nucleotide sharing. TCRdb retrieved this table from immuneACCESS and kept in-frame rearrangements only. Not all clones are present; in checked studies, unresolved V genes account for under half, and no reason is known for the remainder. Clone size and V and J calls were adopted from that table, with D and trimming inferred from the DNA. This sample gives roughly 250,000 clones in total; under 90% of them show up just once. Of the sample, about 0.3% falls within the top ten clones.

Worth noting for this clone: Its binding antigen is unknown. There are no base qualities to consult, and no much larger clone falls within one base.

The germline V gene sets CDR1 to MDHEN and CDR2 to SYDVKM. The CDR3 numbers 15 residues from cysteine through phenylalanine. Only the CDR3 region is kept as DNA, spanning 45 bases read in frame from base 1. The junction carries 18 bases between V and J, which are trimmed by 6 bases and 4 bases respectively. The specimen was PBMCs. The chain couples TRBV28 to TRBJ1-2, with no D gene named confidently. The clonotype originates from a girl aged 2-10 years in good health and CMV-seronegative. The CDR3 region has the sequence CASSPLGSAVYGYTF. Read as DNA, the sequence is TGTGCCAGCAGCCCGCTGGGGTCAGCGGTCTATGGCTACACCTTC.